The sequence of this T cell receptor (beta chain) was determined in a study of monozygotic twins with inflammatory bowel disease. Study outcomes and limitations: Varying immunosuppressive regimens may have increased patient repertoire variability.

Across eight separate reactions for each sample, cDNA was made. Following a re-call of the 5' RACE reads, TCRdb has one entry per CDR3 protein and lacks DNA. This sample contains 150,000 to 200,000 distinct CDR3 sequences. To note about this clonotype: No antigen is known for it.

This sequence originates from a human donor with ulcerative colitis or Crohn's disease, or a healthy co-twin of an affected twin (not recorded which). The sample taken for sequencing was blood.

This CDR3 is CAGQDRSSYNEQFF. The chain is built from TRBV30 and TRBJ2-1. The CDR3 is made up of 14 amino acids. Germline CDR1 is GTSNPN and CDR2 is SVGIG (reference sequence).